These 27 T cell receptor beta chains came from one sample sequenced in a study of tumor-infiltrating lymphocytes in primary liver carcinoma (dated by TCRdb to about 2017). Without any cell sorting, total RNA and DNA were extracted together from 20-30 mg of bulk tissue using the AllPrep DNA/RNA mini kit. The listed sequencing device is Illumina HiSeq 2500. A constant-region primer and ProtoScript II reverse transcriptase were used to reverse-transcribe TCRbeta-specific cDNA from roughly 480 ng total RNA. Construction of the TCRbeta libraries relied on three nested rounds of multiplex PCR, following a slightly modified ARM-PCR procedure. Each of the first two PCR rounds ran for approximately 10 cycles and used multiplex TRBV1-TRBV30 forward primers together with a Cbeta reverse primer. In-frame beta chains were kept once TCRdb had trimmed the public reads at Q25 with fastp and called clones with MiXCR. All rows with the same CDR3 protein become a single entry with the most common DNA and genes. Counted in this sample were approximately 190,000 distinct CDR3 sequences; over 80% of them appeared once. The biggest ten clones account for around 18% of the sample.

Sequenced input: tumor tissue from primary liver carcinoma. All receptors come from a man in his forties with primary liver carcinoma and hepatitis B virus infection.

The CDR3 region is CPTSVEDGGYNEQFF. The CDR3 region has the DNA TGTCCCACCAGCGTAGAAGACGGAGGCTACAATGAGCAGTTCTTC. The gene calls are TRBV9 and TRBJ2-1; possibly TRBD2 for D (5 bases). This CDR3 region has 15 residues. Germline V lookup: CDR1 SGDLS, CDR2 YYNGEE.

Worth noting for this clonotype: Likely a read error: the CDR3 ends without its conserved phenylalanine or tryptophan. The DNA is left out, because the CDR3 cannot be placed on it with certainty; the CDR3 is given as TCRdb lists it. The chain carries TRBV29-1 and TRBJ1-6; the table's D call TRBD1 went unverified against the DNA. The CDR3 is 15 amino acids in total, end residues counted. Looked up from germline, CDR1 is SQVTM and CDR2 is ANQGSEA. The CDR3 reads CSVSAGTGPSSPLHS.

About this clonotype: A read error may explain this, as a much larger clone is one base away. V gene TRBV7-8 combines with J gene TRBJ1-2, with 8 bases identical to TRBD1. From germline, CDR1 is SGHVS and CDR2 FQNEAQ. The CDR3 has 16 amino acids. CDR3 DNA: TGTACCAGCAGTACCCGGCCAGGACAGGGAGATTATGGCTACACCTTC. Its protein product is CTSSTRPGQGDYGYTF. The full variable domain, its missing parts supplied by reference TRBV7-8 and TRBJ1-2, is GAGVSQSPRYKVAKRGQDVALRCDPISGHVSLFWYQQALGQGPEFLTYFQNEAQLDKSGLPSDRFFAERPEGSVSTLKIQRTQQEDSAVYLCTSSTRPGQGDYGYTFGSGTRLTVV.

Concerning this clonotype: A read error may produce the germline difference seen at one junction end. This chain links TRBV4-1 with TRBJ1-2; D gene uncertain. The germline V gene has CDR1 MGHRA and CDR2 YSYEKL. CDR3 length: 16 amino acids. CDR3 amino acids: CASTRVSTANLYGYTF. The DNA for the CDR3 is TGCGCCAGCACCCGAGTCTCGACGGCGAACCTCTATGGCTACACATTC.

Points on this clonotype: Mismatch with germline at one junction end may stem from a read error. The rearrangement links TRBV4-2 to TRBJ2-2; D unclear. CDR1 is LGHNA, CDR2 YNFKEQ, per germline. CDR3 length equals 14 residues. For the CDR3, the DNA is TGTGCCAGTAGCCCGGAACGTTCCATCGGGGAGCTGTTTTTT. It codes for CASSPERSIGELFF.

Note on this clonotype: This may be a read error, as it is one base from a much larger clone. This rearrangement joins TRBV28 to TRBJ1-2; TRBD1 matches 7 bases. V lost 5 bases, J lost 4 bases, and 10 bases stayed unmatched. Germline CDR1 and CDR2: MDHEN and SYDVKM. The length of the CDR3 is 15 residues. CDR3 loop: CASSPADRVSYGYTF. DNA for the CDR3: TGTGCCAGCAGTCCGGCCGACAGGGTTAGCTATGGCTACACCTTC.

In its sample, this clonotype was seen a few times. This rearrangement joins TRBV29-1 to TRBJ1-1, with unresolved D. Germline V lookup: CDR1 SQVTM, CDR2 ANQGSEA. CDR3 size: 13 residues. The CDR3, as DNA: TGCAGTGTTTTAAGGACCTCAGTCTCCGAAGCTTTCTTT. Amino acids: CSVLRTSVSEAFF.

The chain recombines TRBV28 with TRBJ2-6; 9 nucleotides match TRBD1. V gave up 7 bases and J gave up 4 bases; unmatched junction bases: 20. The length of the CDR3 is 20 residues. Germline CDR1 reads MDHEN; CDR2 reads SYDVKM. The CDR3 nucleotides read TGTGCCAGCAATTCTAAGACCGGGACAGGGCTGTCGTACGGGGCCAACGTCCTGACTTTC. This sequence encodes CASNSKTGTGLSYGANVLTF.

On this clonotype: At one boundary the junction diverges from the germline segment, which might be a read error. The chain uses TRBV6-1 and TRBJ2-1; weak D call: TRBD2 (5 bases). CDR1 MNHNS and CDR2 SASEGT come from the germline V gene. This CDR3 contains 15 residues. As DNA, the CDR3 is TGTGTCAGCGGTGAAGAAGCAGGAGGATACAATGAGCAGTTCTTC. It yields the protein CVSGEEAGGYNEQFF.

The CDR3 reads CASSVWGAETRYF. The CDR3, as DNA: TGTGCCAGCAGTGTATGGGGTGCAGAGACCCGATACTTC. V usage is TRBV6-1 and J usage is TRBJ2-5; D is undetermined. CDR1 and CDR2 from the germline V gene are MNHNS and SASEGT. The CDR3 runs 13 residues. Trimming pared 4 bases from V and 14 bases from J, leaving 20 bases between.

CDR3 protein: CASGTSGSSYEQYF. CDR3 sequence (DNA): TGTGCCAGTGGGACTAGCGGGAGCTCCTACGAGCAGTACTTC. The rearrangement joins TRBV19 to TRBJ2-7, with 14 positions matching TRBD2. Germline V lookup: CDR1 LNHDA, CDR2 SQIVND (reference sequence). The CDR3 runs 14 residues. V shed 8 bases and J 0 bases; nucleotides not matched to a gene: 0.

Regarding this clonotype: At one end, the junction sequence differs from germline, possibly due to a read error. This chain uses TRBV14 with TRBJ2-1, with TRBD2 matching 8 bases. Germline V gene data show CDR1 as SGHDN and CDR2 as FVKESK. This CDR3 spans 16 amino acids. Written as DNA, the CDR3 is TGTGCCAGCAGTGCCATAGCGGGACGGGTAAACAATGGGCAGTTCTTC. Amino acids: CASSAIAGRVNNGQFF.

This chain links TRBV28 with TRBJ2-5, with D possibly TRBD2 on 6 matching bases. CDR1 MDHEN and CDR2 SYDVKM come from the germline V gene. V was shortened by 10 bases and J by 6 bases, with 18 bases between the two germline ends. CDR3 size: 13 residues. This CDR3 is CATQPEGGQTQYF. The CDR3 coding sequence is TGTGCCACCCAACCGGAGGGAGGCCAGACCCAGTACTTC.

V is TRBV5-4 and J is TRBJ2-7; 9 bases agree with TRBD2. From germline, CDR1 is SGHNT and CDR2 YYREEE (reference sequence). J gave up 5 bases and V 4 bases, and 10 bases lay outside the gene matches. The CDR3 is 15 residues long. The CDR3 DNA reads as TGTGCCAGCAGCACTACTAGCGGGCTTACCAACGAGCAGTACTTC. It encodes CASSTTSGLTNEQYF.

This clonotype was observed a handful of times. One end of the junction fails to match germline, which may point to a read error. The genes are TRBV28 and TRBJ2-1; 8 bases agree with TRBD2. CDR3 length: 17 amino acids. The germline V gene has CDR1 MDHEN and CDR2 SYDVKM. The CDR3, as DNA: TGTGCCAGTAGTCCACCCGGGAGGGGCACCTTTGGCAATGGGCAGTTCTTC. Encoded protein: CASSPPGRGTFGNGQFF.

A word on this clonotype: A read error is possible here, since a much larger clone lies one base away. The chain combines TRBV28 with TRBJ2-2; D perhaps matches TRBD2 (5 bases). Germline V gene data show CDR1 as MDHEN and CDR2 as SYDVKM. The CDR3 length is 13 residues. V was trimmed by 7 bases and J by 3 bases, leaving 9 bases between them. The CDR3 reads CASIIGDTGELFF. The CDR3, as DNA: TGTGCCAGCATCATCGGGGACACCGGGGAGCTGTTTTTT.

A word on this clonotype: A read error may account for a junction end that differs from germline. The rearrangement joins TRBV5-4 to TRBJ2-3; D is possibly TRBD2 (6 bases). Germline CDR1 and CDR2: SGHNT and YYREEE (reference sequence). The CDR3 runs 17 residues. Here the CDR3 reads CASINRASATSIDTQYF. The DNA of the CDR3 is TGTGCCAGCATTAACAGAGCCTCCGCAACTAGCATAGATACGCAGTATTTT.

This clonotype appeared a few times. This may come from a read error, since a much larger clone is one base off. The V and J genes are TRBV30 and TRBJ1-6, with D unresolved. The CDR3 has 14 amino acids. Germline V gives CDR1 GTSNPN, CDR2 SVGIG (reference sequence). CDR3 DNA: TGTGCCTGGAGTGTACTCACAGATAATTCACCCCTCCAGTTT. As protein: CAWSVLTDNSPLQF.

Concerning this clonotype itself: The final CDR3 position lacks the conserved phenylalanine or tryptophan, pointing to a likely read error. The J gene is TRBJ2-3, the V gene TRBV11-1; no clear D gene. V lost 4 bases to trimming and J lost 1 base, with 24 bases between them. Germline V lookup: CDR1 SGHAT, CDR2 FQDESV (reference sequence). CDR3 size: 19 residues. The CDR3 DNA is TGTGCCAGCAGCTCTGTGGGAAGCTCTGTTGGAGCACGCACAGATACGCAGTATTAT. Amino acid sequence: CASSSVGSSVGARTDTQYY.

As regards this clonotype: One junction end disagrees with the germline gene, perhaps due to a read error. The CDR3 DNA reads TGTGTCAGCAGTTTACAGGGGACTGTTATGCAGTATTTT. It encodes CVSSLQGTVMQYF. The chain is built from TRBV5-8 and TRBJ2-3, with D perhaps matching TRBD1 (7 bases). The CDR3 has 13 amino acids. The germline V gene encodes CDR1 SGHTS and CDR2 YDEGEE.

To note about this clonotype: A much larger clone lies one base from this, so it may be a read error. Here the CDR3 reads CAWSIPGPIIDTQYF. The CDR3, as DNA: TGTGCCTGGAGTATACCTGGGCCGATAATAGATACGCAGTATTTT. The chain recombines TRBV30 with TRBJ2-3; no clear D. CDR3 length equals 15 residues. The ends were cut back, 2 bases at V and 5 bases at J, with 17 bases in the middle. In germline, CDR1 is GTSNPN, CDR2 SVGIG (reference sequence).

This rearrangement joins TRBV4-1 to TRBJ2-2, with D possibly called TRBD1 or TRBD2 (5 bases each). CDR3 length: 18 amino acids. Germline CDR1 MGHRA, CDR2 YSYEKL. V was shortened by 11 bases and J by 3 bases, with 28 bases between the two germline ends. The CDR3 region is CAGSQPARGVGDTGELFF. The CDR3 coding sequence is TGCGCCGGTAGCCAACCCGCCCGAGGGGTCGGGGACACCGGGGAGCTGTTTTTT.

Points on this clonotype: Germline is not matched at one junction end, which may reflect a read error. The CDR3 region is CASSPDTSGNTVYF. The CDR3 DNA is TGTGCCAGCAGCCCGGACACCTCTGGAAACACCGTATATTTT. The chain uses TRBV5-6 and TRBJ1-3, with a weak D call TRBD1 (5 bases). The germline gives CDR1 SGHDT, CDR2 YYEEEE. This CDR3 contains 14 residues.

This clonotype was detected many times. The chain carries TRBV7-2 and TRBJ2-3; TRBD2 matches 9 bases. The CDR3 has 16 residues. V shed 5 bases, J shed 5 bases, and the junction held 11 bases outside the gene matches. Germline V gene lookup returns CDR1 SGHTA and CDR2 FQGNSA. The CDR3 DNA follows: TGTGCCAGCAGCGTTAGGGGCGGGAGGGTAGGAGATACGCAGTATTTT. Its translation: CASSVRGGRVGDTQYF. The whole variable domain, remainder taken from reference TRBV7-2 and TRBJ2-3, is GAGVSQSPSNKVTEKGKDVELRCDPISGHTALYWYRQSLGQGLEFLIYFQGNSAPDKSGLPSDRFSAERTGGSVSTLTIQRTQQEDSAVYLCASSVRGGRVGDTQYFGPGTRLTVL.

Note on this clonotype: The CDR3 ends on some other residue instead of the conserved phenylalanine or tryptophan, so this is likely a read error. J is TRBJ2-2 and V is TRBV11-3; the D is unclear. CDR1 and CDR2 from the germline V gene are SGHNT and YENEEA. The length of the CDR3 is 14 residues. In nucleotides, the CDR3 is TGTGCCAGCAGCTTAAACGTGAACACCGTGGAGCTGTTTTGT. It translates to CASSLNVNTVELFC.

To note about this clonotype: Relative to the germline gene, one junction end is altered; a read error may explain this. This chain joins TRBV4-2 and TRBJ2-3; D gene unclear. The CDR3 extends over 15 amino acids. Germline V CDR1 and CDR2: LGHNA, YNFKEQ. The CDR3 region has the DNA TGTGCCAGCAACCAAGGTCAGATAGTCGCAGATACGCAGTATTTT. It encodes CASNQGQIVADTQYF.

Notes on this clonotype: An end of the junction differs from the germline gene, which may be a read error. The chain has TRBV29-1 and TRBJ2-2; 8 bases fit TRBD1. Germline CDR1 SQVTM, CDR2 ANQGSEA. This CDR3 is built from 16 residues. In DNA form, the CDR3 reads TGCAGCGTTCCTAGTCCAGGGGGCGCGAACACCGGGGAGCTGTTATTT. It yields the protein CSVPSPGGANTGELLF.